A single sample is the source of the 28 T cell receptor beta chains below, sequenced in a study of CD8+ T cells in alopecia areata. cDNA serving as the sequencing template came from extracted, reverse transcribed RNA. The assay was immunoSEQ multiplex PCR, and TCRdb's table has in-frame clones only and misses some. The repertoire holds 150,000 or so clones, with roughly 50% as singletons. The sequenced sample consisted of CD4+ T cells sorted from blood. These receptors came from a human donor with alopecia areata.

This clone is a singleton in its sample. The J gene is TRBJ1-5, the V gene TRBV2; 7 nucleotides match TRBD1. Trimming removed 6 bases from V and 0 bases from J; junction bases left unmatched: 8. The CDR3 has 16 residues. Germline lookup yields CDR1 SNHLY and CDR2 FYNNEI. In DNA form, the CDR3 reads TGTGCCAGCAGCCGGGACAGCATATATAGCAATCAGCCCCAGCATTTT. As protein: CASSRDSIYSNQPQHF. Looking up the rest from reference TRBV2 and TRBJ1-5 gives the full variable domain: EPEVTQTPSHQVTQMGQEVILRCVPISNHLYFYWYRQILGQKVEFLVSFYNNEISEKSEIFDDQFSVERPDGSNFTLKIRSTKLEDSAMYFCASSRDSIYSNQPQHFGDGTRLSIL.

The chain employs TRBV2 and TRBJ1-2, with TRBD1 matching 8 bases. The CDR3 loop spans 13 amino acids. Trimming cost V 7 bases and J 7 bases; bases outside gene matches: 8. Germline assignment: CDR1 SNHLY and CDR2 FYNNEI. This CDR3 is CASTRTGGGGYTF. The CDR3 bases are TGTGCCAGCACCCGTACAGGGGGAGGTGGCTACACCTTC.

The J gene is TRBJ1-5, the V gene TRBV4-1, with unresolved D. The germline V gene encodes CDR1 MGHRA and CDR2 YSYEKL. The CDR3 is made up of 13 amino acids. Trimming took 1 base from V and 5 from J, leaving 6 bases between them. The CDR3: CASSQGGYQPQHF. The CDR3 coding sequence is TGCGCCAGCAGCCAAGGTGGATATCAGCCCCAGCATTTT.

This clone was observed a few times. This chain joins TRBV7-2 and TRBJ2-3, with 11 bases aligning to TRBD2. Germline loops: CDR1 SGHTA, CDR2 FQGNSA. J was trimmed by 1 base and V by 5 bases; bases with no gene match: 5. This CDR3 comprises 16 residues. The CDR3 loop is CASSLLSGGGTDTQYF. The CDR3 DNA reads TGTGCCAGCAGCCTCCTTAGCGGGGGGGGCACAGATACGCAGTATTTT.

The chain is built from TRBV28 and TRBJ2-7; 7 bases agree with TRBD1. V lost 7 bases to trimming and J lost 2 bases; unmatched junction nucleotides: 5. This CDR3 spans 13 amino acids. Germline CDR1 reads MDHEN; CDR2 reads SYDVKM. CDR3 protein: CASMPGTAYEQYF. In DNA, the CDR3 is TGTGCCAGCATGCCGGGGACAGCCTACGAGCAGTACTTC.

This clone was picked up a small number of times. The V call is TRBV7-9, the J call TRBJ2-5, with a tentative D call TRBD1 (5 bases). The CDR3 has 15 amino acids. The V end was cut by 1 base, the J end by 3 bases, with 12 bases between. Germline CDR1 reads SEHNR; CDR2 reads FQNEAQ (reference sequence). CDR3 in DNA: TGTGCCAGCAGCTTAGGGGCGCAGGGTAAAGAGACCCAGTACTTC. It is translated as CASSLGAQGKETQYF.

This chain links TRBV5-1 with TRBJ2-6; D unclear. In germline, CDR1 is SGHRS, CDR2 YFSETQ. This CDR3 comprises 17 residues. V dropped 1 base and J dropped 4 bases, with 15 bases sitting between them. CDR3 in amino acids: CASSLPVSSAGANVLTF. As DNA, the CDR3 is TGCGCCAGCAGCTTGCCAGTGAGTTCTGCCGGGGCCAACGTCCTGACTTTC.

V is TRBV7-2 and J is TRBJ2-3, with 7 bases fitting TRBD2. CDR1 SGHTA and CDR2 FQGNSA come from the germline V gene. Trimming removed 5 bases from V and 1 base from J; junction bases left unmatched: 3. This CDR3 contains 14 residues. The CDR3 DNA reads as TGTGCCAGCAGCCGGGACTACCGCACAGATACGCAGTATTTT. As protein: CASSRDYRTDTQYF.

This clone has a handful of counts. V usage is TRBV28 and J usage is TRBJ2-1, with TRBD2 identical over 10 bases. Germline CDR1 and CDR2: MDHEN and SYDVKM. V was clipped by 7 bases and J by 10 bases; unmatched bases: 7. The CDR3 consists of 13 residues. CDR3 DNA: TGTGCCAGCAAGGCTAGCGGGAGTGGCGAGCAGTTCTTC. This sequence encodes CASKASGSGEQFF.

The rearrangement uses TRBV27 and TRBJ2-2; no clear D. This CDR3 has 14 residues. The V end was cut by 2 bases, the J end by 0 bases, with 4 bases between. CDR1 and CDR2 (germline): MNHEY, SMNVEV (reference sequence). The CDR3: CASSLAPNTGELFF. The DNA of the CDR3 is TGTGCCAGCAGTTTAGCACCGAACACCGGGGAGCTGTTTTTT.

This chain links TRBV29-1 with TRBJ2-7; TRBD1 matches at 7 bases. V lost 5 bases and J lost 4; bases outside the gene matches: 5. The CDR3 has 12 residues. Germline V CDR1 and CDR2: SQVTM, ANQGSEA. The CDR3 reads CSVRDSLYEQYF. The CDR3 DNA follows: TGCAGCGTTCGGGACAGCCTATACGAGCAGTACTTC.

This sequence joins TRBV7-9 and TRBJ2-4, with a tentative D call TRBD2 (5 bases). The CDR3 extends over 13 amino acids. Germline V gene sequence: CDR1 SEHNR, CDR2 FQNEAQ (reference sequence). The ends were cut back, 3 bases at V and 11 bases at J, with 14 bases in the middle. Here the CDR3 reads CASSLAGERFQYF. CDR3 DNA sequence: TGTGCCAGCAGCTTGGCCGGGGAACGATTTCAGTACTTC.

The genes are TRBV7-3 and TRBJ2-2, with 7 bases aligning to TRBD2. V was pared by 7 bases and J by 1 base, with 6 bases of the junction left unmatched. Germline CDR1 SGHTA, CDR2 FQGTGA. The CDR3 extends over 15 amino acids. The CDR3 nucleotides are TGTGCCAGCACCCTTAGCGGGCTGAACACCGGGGAGCTGTTTTTT. Protein: CASTLSGLNTGELFF. Together with reference TRBV7-3 and TRBJ2-2, the CDR3 gives the full variable domain: GAGVSQTPSNKVTEKGKYVELRCDPISGHTALYWYRQSLGQGPEFLIYFQGTGAADDSGLPNDRFFAVRPEGSVSTLKIQRTERGDSAVYLCASTLSGLNTGELFFGEGSRLTVL.

The V call is TRBV2, the J call TRBJ1-5; D is undetermined. Germline V gene data show CDR1 as SNHLY and CDR2 as FYNNEI. Trimming cost V 3 bases and J 5 bases, with 14 bases left between them. This CDR3 has 15 amino acids. The CDR3, as DNA: TGTGCCAGCAGTGATGCAGGAGCAGGTTATCAGCCCCAGCATTTT. It translates to CASSDAGAGYQPQHF.

V is TRBV7-9 and J is TRBJ2-7; D unclear. The V and J ends lost 3 bases and 5 bases respectively, with 5 bases between them. Germline CDR1 SEHNR, CDR2 FQNEAQ (reference sequence). There are 11 residues in the CDR3. CDR3 in amino acids: CASSFSHEQYF. The CDR3 bases are TGTGCCAGCAGCTTTTCCCACGAGCAGTACTTC.

Only a few counts were recorded for this clone. V usage is TRBV2 and J usage is TRBJ2-5; D unclear. CDR1 and CDR2 (germline): SNHLY, FYNNEI. Trimming cost V 4 bases and J 6 bases, with 15 bases left between them. The CDR3 is made up of 14 amino acids. In nucleotides, the CDR3 is TGTGCCAGCAGTGTCGGCCACCCTGAGAAGACCCAGTACTTC. Its protein is CASSVGHPEKTQYF.

This chain joins TRBV20-1 and TRBJ1-1, with a possible D match to TRBD1 (5 bases). CDR1 is DFQATT and CDR2 is SNEGSKA in the germline V gene (reference sequence). V lost 4 bases, J lost 6 bases, and 9 bases lay in between. This CDR3 is built from 11 residues. The DNA for the CDR3 is TGCAGTGCTAAAGGGGTTTCTGAAGCTTTCTTT. Protein sequence: CSAKGVSEAFF.

The genes are TRBV7-8 and TRBJ2-6; a weak D match, TRBD1 (5 bases). This CDR3 has 17 amino acids. Germline CDR1 and CDR2: SGHVS and FQNEAQ. Deletions cut 0 bases from V and 0 bases from J, with 9 bases between. The CDR3 is CASSLALGLSGANVLTF. The CDR3, as DNA: TGTGCCAGCAGCTTAGCGCTGGGGCTCTCTGGGGCCAACGTCCTGACTTTC.

This clone occurred a few times. The chain uses TRBV6-5 and TRBJ2-1, with D hard to call. V was cut by 6 bases and J by 8 bases, with 14 bases left in between. This CDR3 comprises 13 residues. The germline V gene encodes CDR1 MNHEY and CDR2 SVGAGI. As DNA, the CDR3 is TGTGCCAGCAGACTAATCCAAGGCGATGAGCAGTTCTTC. Its protein is CASRLIQGDEQFF.

The V gene is TRBV6-6, the J gene TRBJ1-1; D gene uncertain. V was cut by 2 bases and J by 1 base, with 5 bases left in between. Looked up from germline, CDR1 is MNHNY and CDR2 is SVGAGI (reference sequence). This CDR3 has 13 residues. CDR3 DNA sequence: TGTGCCAGCAGTTACCCGGCGAACACTGAAGCTTTCTTT. Encoded protein: CASSYPANTEAFF.

V usage is TRBV5-1 and J usage is TRBJ2-1; D may be TRBD1 (7 bases). This CDR3 is 15 amino acids long. The V gene lost 0 bases and the J gene lost 6 bases, with 13 bases spanning the gap. The germline V gene encodes CDR1 SGHRS and CDR2 YFSETQ. CDR3 sequence (DNA): TGCGCCAGCAGCTTGGACAGGGGAGGCGGCAATGAGCAGTTCTTC. It is translated as CASSLDRGGGNEQFF.

This clone has just one count. The chain has TRBV30 and TRBJ2-5, with D maybe TRBD2 (5 bases). V lost 0 bases, J lost 3 bases, and 11 bases lay in between. Germline V gene sequence: CDR1 GTSNPN, CDR2 SVGIG (reference sequence). This CDR3 is built from 14 residues. DNA of the CDR3: TGTGCCTGGAGTGTACTAGATATCAAAGAGACCCAGTACTTC. Encoded protein: CAWSVLDIKETQYF.

This clone was detected only a few times. This sequence joins TRBV28 and TRBJ2-1; 9 bases agree with TRBD1. The trim removed 8 bases at V and 7 bases at J, leaving 3 bases unmatched. The CDR3 runs 12 residues. The germline V gene has CDR1 MDHEN and CDR2 SYDVKM. CDR3: CASGQGLNEQFF. DNA of the CDR3: TGTGCCAGCGGACAGGGGCTGAATGAGCAGTTCTTC.

This clone was picked up one time. V usage is TRBV15 and J usage is TRBJ2-3; tentative D call: TRBD1 (6 bases). This CDR3 has 14 residues. Germline loops: CDR1 LNHNV, CDR2 YYDKDF (reference sequence). Trimming left V 5 bases short and J 2 bases short, with 11 bases between. CDR3 sequence (DNA): TGTGCCACCAGCCCTCGGACAGACACAGATACGCAGTATTTT. Encoded protein: CATSPRTDTDTQYF.

This chain uses TRBV5-6 with TRBJ2-3; unclear D gene. CDR1 and CDR2 (germline): SGHDT, YYEEEE. Trimming pared 1 base from V and 6 bases from J, leaving 15 bases between. This CDR3 is built from 15 residues. The CDR3 DNA follows: TGTGCCAGCAGCTTGTTGGGAACCTCTCGGGATACGCAGTATTTT. It codes for CASSLLGTSRDTQYF.

The rearrangement uses TRBV2 and TRBJ2-2, with D unclear. This CDR3 is 13 amino acids long. The V gene's germline CDR1 is SNHLY and CDR2 FYNNEI. Trimming pared 5 bases from V and 0 bases from J, leaving 4 bases between. The CDR3 sequence: CASSLTNTGELFF. CDR3 DNA: TGTGCCAGCAGTTTAACGAACACCGGGGAGCTGTTTTTT.

The rearrangement uses TRBV5-1 and TRBJ2-1; D gene unclear. This CDR3 has 12 amino acids. Deletions cut 4 bases from V and 4 bases from J, with 6 bases between. Germline V gene sequence: CDR1 SGHRS, CDR2 YFSETQ. CDR3 region: CASSVDYNEQFF. CDR3 DNA sequence: TGCGCCAGCAGCGTGGATTACAATGAGCAGTTCTTC.

The chain combines TRBV27 with TRBJ1-2, with 8 bases that match TRBD1. Germline V gives CDR1 MNHEY, CDR2 SMNVEV (reference sequence). J was trimmed by 6 bases and V by 5 bases; bases with no gene match: 5. CDR3 size: 13 residues. The CDR3 sequence: CASSPDRVNGYTF. Written as DNA, the CDR3 is TGTGCCAGCAGTCCGGACAGGGTAAATGGCTACACCTTC.